The present entry profiles one TCR beta chain with its context. Its target is not known. This record comes from a study of cytomegalovirus exposure and HLA in healthy donors. Study observations and caveats: Confirmation was obtained in vitro that three CMV-associated chains are specific for CMV antigens.

The PCR was carried out with 60 Vbeta primers and 13 Jbeta primers. Clones were read by immunoSEQ multiplex PCR, and TCRdb kept only the in-frame ones, dropping some. The data contain 70,000 to 85,000 clones, under 65% of them seen just once; the ten biggest clones take up 4.4%. Trimming removed 1 base at V and 2 bases at J, with 11 bases between. The CDR3 is made up of 15 amino acids. Germline CDR1 reads SGDLS; CDR2 reads YYNGEE. This chain links TRBV9 with TRBJ2-3; D might be TRBD1 (5 bases). Sequencing used PBMCs. The TCR sequence derives from a male donor in good health and CMV-seropositive. The CDR3 spells CASSVTTAHTDTQYF. CDR3 coding DNA: TGTGCCAGCAGCGTAACGACAGCACACACAGATACGCAGTATTTT. Full variable domain (missing parts from reference TRBV9 and TRBJ2-3): DSGVTQTPKHLITATGQRVTLRCSPRSGDLSVYWYQQSLDQGLQFLIQYYNGEERAKGNILERFSAQQFPDLHSELNLSSLELGDSALYFCASSVTTAHTDTQYFGPGTRLTVL.